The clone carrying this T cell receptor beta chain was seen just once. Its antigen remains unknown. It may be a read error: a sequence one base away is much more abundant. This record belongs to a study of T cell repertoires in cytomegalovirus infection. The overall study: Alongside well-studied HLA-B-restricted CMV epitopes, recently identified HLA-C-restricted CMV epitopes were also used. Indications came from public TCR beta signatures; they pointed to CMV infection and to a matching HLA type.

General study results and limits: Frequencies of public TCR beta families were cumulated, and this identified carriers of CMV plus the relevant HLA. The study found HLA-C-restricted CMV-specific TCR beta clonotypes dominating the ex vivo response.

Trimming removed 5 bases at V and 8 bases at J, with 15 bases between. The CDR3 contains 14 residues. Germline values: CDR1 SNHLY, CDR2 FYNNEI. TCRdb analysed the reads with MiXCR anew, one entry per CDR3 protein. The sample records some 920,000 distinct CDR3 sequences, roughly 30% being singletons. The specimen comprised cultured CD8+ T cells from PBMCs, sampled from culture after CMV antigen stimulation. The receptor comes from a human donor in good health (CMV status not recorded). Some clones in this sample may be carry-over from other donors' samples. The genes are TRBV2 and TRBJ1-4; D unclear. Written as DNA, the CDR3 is TGTGCCAGCAGTAACCCGACGGCCGCCGAAAAACTGTTTTTT. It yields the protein CASSNPTAAEKLFF. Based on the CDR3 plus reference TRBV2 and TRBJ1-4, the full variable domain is EPEVTQTPSHQVTQMGQEVILRCVPISNHLYFYWYRQILGQKVEFLVSFYNNEISEKSEIFDDQFSVERPDGSNFTLKIRSTKLEDSAMYFCASSNPTAAEKLFFGSGTQLSVL.